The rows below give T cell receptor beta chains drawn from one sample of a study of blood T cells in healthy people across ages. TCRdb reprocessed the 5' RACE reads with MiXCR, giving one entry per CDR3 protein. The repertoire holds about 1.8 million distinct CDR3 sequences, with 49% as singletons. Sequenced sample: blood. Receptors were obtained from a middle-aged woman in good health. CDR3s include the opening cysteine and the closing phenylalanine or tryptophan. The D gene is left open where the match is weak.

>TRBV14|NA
CASSRPRGRGYSGANVLTF
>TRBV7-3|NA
CASTRGSENNEQFF
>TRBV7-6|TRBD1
CASSLGAGQENYGYTF
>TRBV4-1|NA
CASSQVGTVNTGELFF
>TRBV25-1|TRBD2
CASSELSSGGYKGQFF
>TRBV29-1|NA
CSVEVGRNEQYF
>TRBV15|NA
CATGNLDIQYF
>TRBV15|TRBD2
CATRERGGGETQYF
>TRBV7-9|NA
CASSLSSGAYYGYTF
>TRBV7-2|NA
CASSLGVAYQQETQYF
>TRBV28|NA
CASSPSALASPVTQYF
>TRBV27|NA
CASSRAGRGYTF
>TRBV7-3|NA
CASSLSGGNEQFF
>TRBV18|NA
CASSPRQNSYEQYF
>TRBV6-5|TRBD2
CASMTAGGGREQFF
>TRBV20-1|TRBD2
CSARASGGAHEQYF
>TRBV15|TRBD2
CATSRATSGVGTQYF
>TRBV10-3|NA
CATGRGGQTADTQYF
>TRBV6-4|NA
CASSDSFGGTETQYF
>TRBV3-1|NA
CASRMKAYNEQFF
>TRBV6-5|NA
CASRGEGLGYGYTF
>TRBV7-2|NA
CASSPSVGTETQYF
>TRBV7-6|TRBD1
CASSNTGGGYTF
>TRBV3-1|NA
CASSPGFYNEQYF